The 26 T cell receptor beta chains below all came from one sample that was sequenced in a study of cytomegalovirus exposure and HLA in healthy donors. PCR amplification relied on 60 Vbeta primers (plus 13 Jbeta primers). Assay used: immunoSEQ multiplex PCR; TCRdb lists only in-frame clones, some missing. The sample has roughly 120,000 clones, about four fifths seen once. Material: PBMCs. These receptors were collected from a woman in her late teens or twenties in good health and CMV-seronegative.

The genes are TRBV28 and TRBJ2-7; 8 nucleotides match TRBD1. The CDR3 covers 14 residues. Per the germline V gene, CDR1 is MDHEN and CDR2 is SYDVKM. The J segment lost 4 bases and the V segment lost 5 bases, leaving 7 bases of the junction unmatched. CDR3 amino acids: CASSLGQGRYEQYF. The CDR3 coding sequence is TGTGCCAGCAGTCTCGGACAGGGACGTTACGAGCAGTACTTC. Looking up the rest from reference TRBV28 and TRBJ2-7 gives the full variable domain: DVKVTQSSRYLVKRTGEKVFLECVQDMDHENMFWYRQDPGLGLRLIYFSYDVKMKEKGDIPEGYSVSREKKERFSLILESASTNQTSMYLCASSLGQGRYEQYFGPGTRLTVT.

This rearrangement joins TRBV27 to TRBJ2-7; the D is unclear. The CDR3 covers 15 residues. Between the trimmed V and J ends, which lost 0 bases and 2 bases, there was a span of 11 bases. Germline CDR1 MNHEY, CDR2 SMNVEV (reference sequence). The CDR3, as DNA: TGTGCCAGCAGTTTATCGGCGGTACGCGCCTACGAGCAGTACTTC. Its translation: CASSLSAVRAYEQYF.

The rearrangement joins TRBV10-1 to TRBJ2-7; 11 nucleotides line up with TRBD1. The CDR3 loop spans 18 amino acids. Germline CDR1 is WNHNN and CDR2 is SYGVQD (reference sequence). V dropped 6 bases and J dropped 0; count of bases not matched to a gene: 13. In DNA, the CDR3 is TGCGCCAGCAGCCCCGGGACAGGGGGACGGGGGAGCTCCTACGAGCAGTACTTC. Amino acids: CASSPGTGGRGSSYEQYF.

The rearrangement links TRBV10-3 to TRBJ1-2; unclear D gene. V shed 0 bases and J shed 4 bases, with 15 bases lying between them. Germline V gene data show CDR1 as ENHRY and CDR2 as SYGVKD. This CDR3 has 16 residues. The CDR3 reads CAISESQVTTVYGYTF. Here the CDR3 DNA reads TGTGCCATCAGTGAGTCGCAGGTGACCACTGTCTATGGCTACACCTTC.

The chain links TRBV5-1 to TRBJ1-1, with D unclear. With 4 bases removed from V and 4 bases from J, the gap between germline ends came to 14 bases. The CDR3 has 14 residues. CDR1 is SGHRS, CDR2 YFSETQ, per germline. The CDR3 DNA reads TGCGCCAGCAGCCCTCAGGATCCGCTCACTGAAGCTTTCTTT. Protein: CASSPQDPLTEAFF.

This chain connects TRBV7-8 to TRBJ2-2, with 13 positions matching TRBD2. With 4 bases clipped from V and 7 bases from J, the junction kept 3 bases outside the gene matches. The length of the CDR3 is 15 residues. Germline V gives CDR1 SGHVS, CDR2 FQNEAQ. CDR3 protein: CASSSGTSGIGELFF. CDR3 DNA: TGTGCCAGCAGCTCCGGGACTAGCGGGATCGGGGAGCTGTTTTTT.

In DNA form, the CDR3 reads TGCGCCAGCAGCCAAGGGCCAGCAGGGGCGCTTGGCTACACCTTC. It specifies CASSQGPAGALGYTF. The chain combines TRBV4-1 with TRBJ1-2, with a tentative D call TRBD1 (6 bases). The CDR3 runs 15 residues. Per germline, CDR1 MGHRA and CDR2 YSYEKL. V lost 1 base and J 7 bases, leaving 16 bases between the germline ends.

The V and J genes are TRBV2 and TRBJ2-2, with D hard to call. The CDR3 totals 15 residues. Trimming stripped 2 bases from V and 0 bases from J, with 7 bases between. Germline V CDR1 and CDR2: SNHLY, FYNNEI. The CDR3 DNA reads TGTGCCAGCAGTGAAACATTGCCGAACACCGGGGAGCTGTTTTTT. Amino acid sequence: CASSETLPNTGELFF.

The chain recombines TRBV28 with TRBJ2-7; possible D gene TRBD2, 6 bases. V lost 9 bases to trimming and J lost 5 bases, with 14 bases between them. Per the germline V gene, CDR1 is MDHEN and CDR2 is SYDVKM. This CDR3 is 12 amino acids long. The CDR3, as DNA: TGTGCCAGTTCCGAAGGCGGGGACGAGCAGTACTTC. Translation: CASSEGGDEQYF.

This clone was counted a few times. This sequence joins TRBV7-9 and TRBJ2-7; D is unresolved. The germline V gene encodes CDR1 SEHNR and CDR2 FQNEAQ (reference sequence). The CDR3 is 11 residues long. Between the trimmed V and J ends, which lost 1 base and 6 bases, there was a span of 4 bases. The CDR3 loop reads CASSLDGEQYF. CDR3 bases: TGTGCCAGCAGCTTAGACGGCGAGCAGTACTTC.

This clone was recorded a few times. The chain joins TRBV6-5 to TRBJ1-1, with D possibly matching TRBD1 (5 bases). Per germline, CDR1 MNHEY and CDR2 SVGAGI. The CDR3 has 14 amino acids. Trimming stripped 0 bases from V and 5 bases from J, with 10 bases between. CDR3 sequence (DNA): TGTGCCAGCAGTTACTCTACTTCAGGGACTGAAGCTTTCTTT. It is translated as CASSYSTSGTEAFF.

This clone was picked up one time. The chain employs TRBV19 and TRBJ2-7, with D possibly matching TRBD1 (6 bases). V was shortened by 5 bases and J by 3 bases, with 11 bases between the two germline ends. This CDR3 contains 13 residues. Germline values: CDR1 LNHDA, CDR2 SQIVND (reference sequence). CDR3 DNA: TGTGCCAGTAGTCCTCGGGACAACTACGAGCAGTACTTC. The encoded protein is CASSPRDNYEQYF.

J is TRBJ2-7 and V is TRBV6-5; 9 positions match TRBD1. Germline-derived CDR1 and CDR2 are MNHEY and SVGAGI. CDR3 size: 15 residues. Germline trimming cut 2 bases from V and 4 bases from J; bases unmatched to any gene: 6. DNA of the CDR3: TGTGCCAGCAGTTACACCCCGGGACAGGGATACGAGCAGTACTTC. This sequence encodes CASSYTPGQGYEQYF.

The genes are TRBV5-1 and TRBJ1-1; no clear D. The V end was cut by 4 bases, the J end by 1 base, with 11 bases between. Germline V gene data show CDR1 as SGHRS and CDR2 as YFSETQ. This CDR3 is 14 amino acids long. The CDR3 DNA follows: TGCGCCAGCAGCCCTACACCGGGGAACACTGAAGCTTTCTTT. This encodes CASSPTPGNTEAFF.

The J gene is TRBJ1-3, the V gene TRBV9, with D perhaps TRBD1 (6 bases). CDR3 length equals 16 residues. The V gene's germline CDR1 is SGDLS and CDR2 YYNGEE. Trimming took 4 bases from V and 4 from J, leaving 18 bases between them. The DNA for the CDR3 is TGTGCCAGCAGCCCCCACGGACAGTTCCCAGGAAACACCATATATTTT. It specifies CASSPHGQFPGNTIYF.

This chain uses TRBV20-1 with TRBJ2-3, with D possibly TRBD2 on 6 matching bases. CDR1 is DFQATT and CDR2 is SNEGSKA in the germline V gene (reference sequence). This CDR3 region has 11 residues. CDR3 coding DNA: TGCAGCGGGACTAGCACAGATACGCAGTATTTT. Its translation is CSGTSTDTQYF.

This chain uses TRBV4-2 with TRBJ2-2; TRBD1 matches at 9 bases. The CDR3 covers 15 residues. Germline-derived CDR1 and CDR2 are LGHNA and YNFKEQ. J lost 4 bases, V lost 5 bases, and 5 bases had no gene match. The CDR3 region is CASSSTGGITGELFF. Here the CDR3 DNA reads TGTGCCAGCAGCTCGACAGGGGGGATCACCGGGGAGCTGTTTTTT.

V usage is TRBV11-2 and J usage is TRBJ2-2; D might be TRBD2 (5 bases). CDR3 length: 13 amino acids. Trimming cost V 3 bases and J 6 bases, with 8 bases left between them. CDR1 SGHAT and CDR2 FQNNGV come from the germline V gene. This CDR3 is CASSFGVPGELFF. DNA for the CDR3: TGTGCCAGCAGCTTCGGGGTTCCCGGGGAGCTGTTTTTT.

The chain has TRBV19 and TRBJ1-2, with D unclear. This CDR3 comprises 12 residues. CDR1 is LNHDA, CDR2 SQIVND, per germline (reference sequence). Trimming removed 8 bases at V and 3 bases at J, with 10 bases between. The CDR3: CASGRGDYGYTF. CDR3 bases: TGTGCCAGTGGTCGGGGAGACTATGGCTACACCTTC.

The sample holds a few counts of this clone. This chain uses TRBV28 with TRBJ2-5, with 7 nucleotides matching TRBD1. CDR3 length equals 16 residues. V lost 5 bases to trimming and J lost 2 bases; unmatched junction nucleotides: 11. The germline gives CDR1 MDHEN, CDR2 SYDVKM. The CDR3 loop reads CASSPDRTGNQETQYF. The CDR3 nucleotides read TGTGCCAGCAGTCCCGACCGGACAGGCAATCAAGAGACCCAGTACTTC.

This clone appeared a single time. The CDR3 reads CASSAYQGAYGYTF. In DNA form, the CDR3 reads TGTGCCAGCAGCGCGTACCAGGGGGCCTATGGCTACACCTTC. This chain uses TRBV5-6 with TRBJ1-2; 8 nucleotides line up with TRBD1. The ends lost 4 bases at V and 4 bases at J; junction bases unmatched: 6. Germline V gene lookup returns CDR1 SGHDT and CDR2 YYEEEE. The CDR3 sequence is 14 residues long.

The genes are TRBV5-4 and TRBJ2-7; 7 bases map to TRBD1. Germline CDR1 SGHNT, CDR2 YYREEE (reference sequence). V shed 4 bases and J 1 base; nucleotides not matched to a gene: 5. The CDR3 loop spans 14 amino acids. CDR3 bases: TGTGCCAGCAGCCCAGTGGGACAGTCCTACGAGCAGTACTTC. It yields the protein CASSPVGQSYEQYF.

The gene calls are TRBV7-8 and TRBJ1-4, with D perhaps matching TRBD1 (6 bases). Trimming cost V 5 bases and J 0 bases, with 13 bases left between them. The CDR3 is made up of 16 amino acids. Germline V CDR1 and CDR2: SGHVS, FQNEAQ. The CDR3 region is CASSRGAAATNEKLFF. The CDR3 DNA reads TGTGCCAGCAGCCGGGGGGCGGCAGCAACTAATGAAAAACTGTTTTTT.

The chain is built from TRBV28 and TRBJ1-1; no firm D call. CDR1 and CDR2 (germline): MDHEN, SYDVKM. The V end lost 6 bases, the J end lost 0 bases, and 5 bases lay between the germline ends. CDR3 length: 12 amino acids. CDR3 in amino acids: CASSGVNTEAFF. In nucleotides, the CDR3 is TGTGCCAGCAGCGGGGTGAACACTGAAGCTTTCTTT.

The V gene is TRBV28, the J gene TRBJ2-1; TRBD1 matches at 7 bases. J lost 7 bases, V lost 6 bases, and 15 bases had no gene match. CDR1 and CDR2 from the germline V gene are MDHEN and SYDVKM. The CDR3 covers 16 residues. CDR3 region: CASSSLRDSINNEQFF. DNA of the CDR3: TGTGCCAGCAGCTCCCTCCGGGACAGTATCAATAATGAGCAGTTCTTC.

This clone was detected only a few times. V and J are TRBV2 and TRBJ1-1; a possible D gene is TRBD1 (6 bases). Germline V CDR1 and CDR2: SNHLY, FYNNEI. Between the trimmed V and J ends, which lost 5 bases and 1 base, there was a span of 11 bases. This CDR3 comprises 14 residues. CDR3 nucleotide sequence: TGTGCCAGCAGTCCGCCCAGGGGGAACACTGAAGCTTTCTTT. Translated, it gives CASSPPRGNTEAFF. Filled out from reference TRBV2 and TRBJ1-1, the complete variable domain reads EPEVTQTPSHQVTQMGQEVILRCVPISNHLYFYWYRQILGQKVEFLVSFYNNEISEKSEIFDDQFSVERPDGSNFTLKIRSTKLEDSAMYFCASSPPRGNTEAFFGQGTRLTVV.